Listed below are T cell receptor beta chains from one sample, sequenced in a study of blood T cell repertoires in COVID-19. Repertoires were generated with immunoSEQ multiplex PCR, while TCRdb's copy carries only in-frame clones and drops some. The sample lists about 170,000 clones; approximately 87% were seen once. Sequencing was done on a sample of PBMCs or T cells enriched from blood (not recorded which). These receptors were obtained from a woman aged 45-59 years who had recovered from COVID-19. Both conserved end residues are part of each CDR3. Each record gives: D gene, V gene, J gene, clone size, CDR3 protein, CDR3 DNA. D genes are given only for firm matches. Clone size is shown for a subset of rows, as once, few, many or a class of expanded clone.

TRBD1	TRBV11-2	TRBJ1-1	-	CASSPGQGRITEAFF	TGTGCCAGCAGCCCCGGACAGGGAAGGATCACTGAAGCTTTCTTT
-	TRBV19	TRBJ2-3	-	CASSMRSQPYLTDTQYF	TGTGCCAGTAGTATGAGGAGTCAGCCATACCTCACAGATACGCAGTATTTT
TRBD1	TRBV28	TRBJ1-1	-	CASHRDRHTEAFF	TGTGCCAGCCACCGGGACAGACACACTGAAGCTTTCTTT
-	TRBV5-5	TRBJ2-1	-	CASSQTPSWDGEQFF	TGTGCCAGCAGCCAAACCCCTAGCTGGGATGGTGAGCAGTTCTTC
TRBD1	TRBV2	TRBJ1-6	-	CAGLGQGNSPLHF	TGTGCCGGCCTAGGACAGGGTAATTCACCCCTCCACTTT
TRBD1	TRBV7-8	TRBJ1-4	-	CASSPDRVGSEKLFF	TGTGCCAGCAGCCCCGACAGGGTAGGGAGTGAAAAACTGTTTTTT
TRBD1	TRBV5-6	TRBJ1-2	-	CASSLAGTAYGYTF	TGTGCCAGCAGCTTGGCCGGGACAGCCTATGGCTACACCTTC
-	TRBV10-3	TRBJ2-5	-	CAISERGSQETQYF	TGTGCCATCAGTGAAAGGGGCAGCCAAGAGACCCAGTACTTC
-	TRBV7-8	TRBJ1-6	-	CASSLVDSPLHF	TGTGCCAGCAGCTTAGTAGATTCACCCCTCCACTTT
TRBD1	TRBV6-2/TRBV6-3	TRBJ1-5	-	CASSQTGGLQPQHF	TGTGCCAGCAGTCAGACAGGGGGCCTTCAGCCCCAGCATTTT
-	TRBV28	TRBJ1-1	-	CASSPPRKNTEAFF	TGTGCCAGCAGCCCGCCCAGGAAGAACACTGAAGCTTTCTTT
-	TRBV7-6	TRBJ2-2	-	CASSLTRQPNTGELFF	TGTGCCAGCAGCCTAACCCGACAGCCGAACACCGGGGAGCTGTTTTTT
-	TRBV19	TRBJ1-3	-	CASSSRQLSGNTIYF	TGTGCCAGTAGTTCCAGGCAGCTCTCTGGAAACACCATATATTTT
-	TRBV3-1/TRBV3-2	TRBJ1-1	-	CASSQGESEAFF	TGTGCCAGCAGCCAAGGGGAGTCTGAAGCTTTCTTT
-	TRBV3-1/TRBV3-2	TRBJ1-1	few	CASSQDGSGVSMAEAFF	TGTGCCAGCAGCCAAGATGGGAGCGGGGTATCGATGGCTGAAGCTTTCTTT
TRBD2	TRBV25-1	TRBJ2-1	-	CASSSVAGVYNEQFF	TGTGCCAGCAGTTCAGTAGCGGGGGTCTACAATGAGCAGTTCTTC
-	TRBV7-8	TRBJ1-5	-	CASSKGQVREPQHF	TGTGCCAGCAGTAAGGGGCAGGTACGGGAGCCCCAGCATTTT
TRBD2	TRBV19	TRBJ2-1	few	CASSMVAGVVNEQFF	TGTGCCAGTAGTATGGTAGCGGGGGTGGTCAATGAGCAGTTCTTC
TRBD1	TRBV2	TRBJ1-6	-	CASEGASYNSPLHF	TGTGCCAGCGAGGGGGCTTCCTATAATTCACCCCTCCACTTT
-	TRBV7-2	TRBJ1-4	-	CASSFISTPGEKLFF	TGTGCCAGCAGCTTCATATCAACACCCGGGGAAAAACTGTTTTTT
TRBD1	TRBV6-2/TRBV6-3	TRBJ2-1	many	CASSLRQGEEFF	TGTGCCAGCAGCCTAAGACAGGGGGAGGAGTTCTTC
-	TRBV28	TRBJ1-5	-	CAGTSSNQPQHF	TGTGCGGGGACATCAAGCAATCAGCCCCAGCATTTT
TRBD2	TRBV5-6	TRBJ2-3	-	CASRGRGGADTDTQYF	TGTGCCAGCAGGGGGAGGGGCGGGGCGGACACAGATACGCAGTATTTT
TRBD2	TRBV7-2	TRBJ2-3	-	CASSGLAGKGDTQYF	TGTGCCAGCAGCGGACTAGCGGGGAAGGGAGATACGCAGTATTTT
TRBD2	TRBV11-3	TRBJ2-5	-	CASSTRGEGQYF	TGTGCCAGCAGCACCCGGGGGGAGGGTCAGTACTTC
-	TRBV7-8	TRBJ2-2	once	CASSLNSMELFF	TGTGCCAGCAGCTTAAACAGTATGGAGCTGTTTTTT
TRBD2	TRBV29-1	TRBJ2-5	many	CSVGTSGLQETQYF	TGCAGCGTCGGGACTAGCGGACTTCAAGAGACCCAGTACTTC
-	TRBV7-2	TRBJ2-4	-	CASSTSFQNIQYF	TGTGCCAGCAGCACGAGTTTTCAAAACATTCAGTACTTC
TRBD1	TRBV2	TRBJ1-5	-	CASSRQGLNQPQHF	TGTGCCAGCAGTAGACAGGGCCTTAATCAGCCCCAGCATTTT
-	TRBV30	TRBJ1-6	-	CACAGRYNSPLHF	TGTGCCTGCGCGGGTCGTTATAATTCACCCCTCCACTTT
TRBD1	TRBV7-3	TRBJ1-6	-	CASSRGQGNSPLHF	TGTGCCAGCAGCCGTGGACAGGGCAATTCACCCCTCCACTTT
-	TRBV30	TRBJ1-5	-	CAWSGSVTNQPQHF	TGTGCCTGGAGTGGCTCGGTTACCAATCAGCCCCAGCATTTT
-	TRBV3-1/TRBV3-2	TRBJ1-1	-	CASSPRGGPEAFF	TGTGCCAGCAGCCCAAGGGGGGGCCCCGAAGCTTTCTTT
-	TRBV7-9	TRBJ1-1	-	CASSLELAEAFF	TGTGCCAGCAGCTTAGAGCTAGCTGAAGCTTTCTTT
-	TRBV30	TRBJ1-2	-	CAWSLPDSYTF	TGTGCCTGGAGCCTTCCCGACAGCTACACCTTC
-	TRBV5-4	TRBJ2-2	-	CASSTVSGPAGELFF	TGTGCCAGCAGCACAGTGTCAGGGCCCGCCGGGGAGCTGTTTTTT
TRBD1	TRBV29-1	TRBJ1-1	-	CSVRDREGTEAFF	TGCAGCGTCCGGGACAGGGAGGGTACTGAAGCTTTCTTT
-	TRBV5-6	TRBJ1-2	-	CASSLATADLYYGYTF	TGTGCCAGCAGCTTGGCAACAGCCGATCTTTACTATGGCTACACCTTC
TRBD1	TRBV2	TRBJ2-1	-	CASGYRGRDEQFF	TGTGCCAGCGGATACAGGGGGCGGGATGAGCAGTTCTTC
TRBD1	TRBV12-3/TRBV12-4	TRBJ1-5	-	CASSFRGQEYSHF	TGTGCCAGCAGTTTCCGCGGACAGGAGTACTCGCATTTT
-	TRBV28	TRBJ1-5	-	CASTAGSSNQPQHF	TGTGCCAGCACCGCCGGGAGTAGCAATCAGCCCCAGCATTTT
TRBD1	TRBV4-1	TRBJ1-2	-	CASSPGTGFDYGYTF	TGCGCCAGCAGCCCCGGGACAGGGTTCGATTATGGCTACACCTTC
-	TRBV6-5	TRBJ1-4	-	CASSRDYNEKLFF	TGTGCCAGCAGCCGTGACTATAATGAAAAACTGTTTTTT
-	TRBV7-3	TRBJ2-1	-	CASSLMGQEKFF	TGTGCCAGCAGCTTAATGGGGCAGGAAAAGTTCTTC
-	TRBV19	TRBJ1-1	-	CATGLGRENTEAFF	TGTGCCACCGGCCTCGGACGGGAAAACACTGAAGCTTTCTTT
TRBD2	TRBV5-1	TRBJ2-2	-	CASSFSGPNTGELFF	TGCGCCAGCAGCTTTAGCGGGCCGAACACCGGGGAGCTGTTTTTT
-	TRBV3-1/TRBV3-2	TRBJ1-3	once	CASTSGGTIYF	TGTGCCAGCACCTCAGGAGGAACCATATATTTT